One and the same sample provided the 11 T cell receptor beta chains below, sequenced in a study of blood T cell repertoires in COVID-19. Some clones are missing from TCRdb's copy, which holds only in-frame ones; the method was immunoSEQ multiplex PCR. Of around 160,000 clones in the sample, roughly 90% are singletons; the top ten hold 2% to 2.5%. The sequenced sample consisted of peripheral blood. Source of these receptors: a human donor in a cohort sampled during active COVID-19.

This clone showed up just a few times. The chain combines TRBV28 with TRBJ1-4; weak D call: TRBD1 (6 bases). The V end was cut by 4 bases, the J end by 0 bases, with 15 bases between. CDR1 is MDHEN, CDR2 SYDVKM, per germline. The CDR3 has 17 residues. The DNA of the CDR3 is TGTGCCAGCAGTTCCCAACCCCGACAGGCAACTAATGAAAAACTGTTTTTT. It codes for CASSSQPRQATNEKLFF.

The gene calls are TRBV11-3 and TRBJ1-2, with 7 bases lining up with TRBD1. Germline CDR1 reads SGHNT; CDR2 reads YENEEA. This CDR3 has 15 residues. Trimming at V came to 5 bases and at J to 2 bases, leaving 8 bases not matched to a gene. Written as DNA, the CDR3 is TGTGCCAGCAGCCTCCTCAAGACAGGGAACTATGGCTACACCTTC. It yields the protein CASSLLKTGNYGYTF.

The chain carries TRBV11-3 and TRBJ2-2; D is possibly TRBD2 (5 bases). This CDR3 spans 14 amino acids. Per the germline V gene, CDR1 is SGHNT and CDR2 is YENEEA. V lost 4 bases to trimming and J lost 6 bases, with 12 bases between them. The CDR3: CASSSGKRAGELFF. CDR3 sequence (DNA): TGTGCCAGCAGCTCCGGGAAAAGGGCCGGGGAGCTGTTTTTT. Complete variable domain (other parts from reference TRBV11-3 and TRBJ2-2): EAGVVQSPRYKIIEKKQPVAFWCNPISGHNTLYWYLQNLGQGPELLIRYENEEAVDDSQLPKDRFSAERLKGVDSTLKIQPAELGDSAVYLCASSSGKRAGELFFGEGSRLTVL.

V gene TRBV27 combines with J gene TRBJ2-2; D remains ambiguous. Germline loops: CDR1 MNHEY, CDR2 SMNVEV (reference sequence). The CDR3 length is 15 residues. V was pared by 3 bases and J by 0 bases, with 8 bases between. This chain's CDR3 is CASSFLTPNTGELFF. CDR3 nucleotide sequence: TGTGCCAGCAGTTTTCTGACTCCGAACACCGGGGAGCTGTTTTTT.

The chain employs TRBV5-1 and TRBJ2-3, with 8 bases matching TRBD2. The germline CDR1 and CDR2 sequences are SGHRS and YFSETQ. This CDR3 spans 17 amino acids. Trimming cost V 0 bases and J 6 bases; bases outside gene matches: 12. As DNA, the CDR3 is TGCGCCAGCAGCTTGGTGCCCGTCCGGGTAGCGGGGGATACGCAGTATTTT. This gives the protein CASSLVPVRVAGDTQYF.

This chain links TRBV25-1 with TRBJ1-1, with D unclear. Germline V gene data show CDR1 as MGHDK and CDR2 as SYGVNS. Trimming pared 1 base from V and 7 bases from J, leaving 10 bases between. This CDR3 is 13 amino acids long. CDR3 region: CASSELVGDEAFF. The CDR3 DNA is TGTGCCAGCAGTGAATTAGTAGGAGATGAAGCTTTCTTT. Looking up the rest from reference TRBV25-1 and TRBJ1-1 gives the full variable domain: EADIYQTPRYLVIGTGKKITLECSQTMGHDKMYWYQQDPGMELHLIHYSYGVNSTEKGDLSSESTVSRIRTEHFPLTLESARPSHTSQYLCASSELVGDEAFFGQGTRLTVV.

The V gene is TRBV4-3, the J gene TRBJ1-4; TRBD1 might be the D (6 bases). The V end lost 0 bases, the J end lost 8 bases, and 19 bases lay between the germline ends. CDR1 is LGHNA and CDR2 is YSLEER in the germline V gene. The CDR3 is 17 amino acids. CDR3 region: CASSQDHGRGGREKLFF. The CDR3 DNA is TGCGCCAGCAGCCAAGACCATGGCCGAGGGGGAAGGGAAAAACTGTTTTTT.

This clone has a single count. The chain couples TRBV18 to TRBJ1-2; possible D gene TRBD1, 5 bases. Trimming stripped 1 base from V and 0 bases from J, with 9 bases between. This CDR3 region has 15 residues. Germline lookup yields CDR1 KGHSH and CDR2 LQKENI. The CDR3 bases are TGTGCCAGCTCACCACAGACAGCCGCTAACTATGGCTACACCTTC. Translated, it gives CASSPQTAANYGYTF.

This chain links TRBV30 with TRBJ1-4, with TRBD1 matching 7 bases. This CDR3 contains 15 residues. Germline-derived CDR1 and CDR2 are GTSNPN and SVGIG (reference sequence). After removal of 3 bases from V and 6 bases from J, the junction contained 10 bases not matched to a gene. The CDR3 DNA is TGTGCCTGGAGCGGCGAGGGGGCGCGGGATGAAAAACTGTTTTTT. This gives the protein CAWSGEGARDEKLFF.

The rearrangement uses TRBV2 and TRBJ2-5; TRBD2 agrees at 8 bases. Germline CDR1 is SNHLY and CDR2 is FYNNEI. The V and J ends lost 9 bases and 5 bases, in that order; junction bases with no gene match: 14. This CDR3 is 15 amino acids long. CDR3 nucleotide sequence: TGTGCCAGATCCACCCTAGCGGGCGAGGTTGAGACCCAGTACTTC. It specifies CARSTLAGEVETQYF.

The chain is built from TRBV10-1 and TRBJ2-2, with 11 bases identical to TRBD2. This CDR3 is 16 amino acids long. The V gene's germline CDR1 is WNHNN and CDR2 SYGVQD (reference sequence). The V and J ends lost 6 bases and 1 base, in that order; junction bases with no gene match: 4. CDR3 DNA: TGCGCCAGCAGCCTAGGACTAGCGGGGAACACCGGGGAGCTGTTTTTT. Translated, it gives CASSLGLAGNTGELFF.